A selection of T cell receptor beta chains follows, all from one sample in a study of cytomegalovirus exposure and HLA in healthy donors. Sequenced by immunoSEQ multiplex PCR; TCRdb stores in-frame clones only, minus some. The sample holds around 150,000 clones, about 79% seen once. The source material was PBMCs. The receptor set was obtained from a male donor in good health and CMV-seronegative. Each CDR3 is given with its conserved first and last residue. Fields, in order: D gene, clone size, J gene, V gene, CDR3 protein, CDR3 DNA. D genes are given only for firm matches. Clone sizes are given selectively: once, few, many, or a class where the clone is expanded.

D gene: TRBD1
clone size: .
J gene: TRBJ1-1
V gene: TRBV6-6
CDR3 protein: CASSSSGGGAFF
CDR3 DNA: TGTGCCAGCAGTTCCTCAGGGGGGGGAGCTTTCTTT

D gene: .
clone size: .
J gene: TRBJ1-1
V gene: TRBV5-1
CDR3 protein: CASSLTGMIGNTEAFF
CDR3 DNA: TGCGCCAGCAGCTTGACAGGAATGATTGGGAACACTGAAGCTTTCTTT

D gene: .
clone size: .
J gene: TRBJ1-3
V gene: TRBV4-3
CDR3 protein: CASSQLEGGVGGNTIYF
CDR3 DNA: TGCGCCAGCAGCCAACTCGAAGGGGGGGTGGGTGGAAACACCATATATTTT

D gene: TRBD1
clone size: .
J gene: TRBJ2-7
V gene: TRBV5-1
CDR3 protein: CASSPGQGLYEQYF
CDR3 DNA: TGCGCCAGCAGCCCCGGACAGGGTCTATACGAGCAGTACTTC

D gene: .
clone size: .
J gene: TRBJ2-2
V gene: TRBV5-1
CDR3 protein: CASSLDSTGELFF
CDR3 DNA: TGCGCCAGCAGCTTGGATAGCACCGGGGAGCTGTTTTTT

D gene: .
clone size: .
J gene: TRBJ1-1
V gene: TRBV7-2
CDR3 protein: CASSPDRGAGRIEAFF
CDR3 DNA: TGTGCCAGCAGCCCTGATCGGGGGGCGGGCCGTATCGAAGCTTTCTTT

D gene: .
clone size: .
J gene: TRBJ2-7
V gene: TRBV9
CDR3 protein: CASSVGGPTYEQYF
CDR3 DNA: TGTGCCAGCAGCGTAGGGGGGCCGACCTACGAGCAGTACTTC

D gene: TRBD1
clone size: .
J gene: TRBJ2-3
V gene: TRBV5-1
CDR3 protein: CASSRTGVPDTQYF
CDR3 DNA: TGCGCCAGCAGCAGGACAGGGGTCCCAGATACGCAGTATTTT

D gene: TRBD1
clone size: .
J gene: TRBJ1-1
V gene: TRBV2
CDR3 protein: CASSEDRGTEAFF
CDR3 DNA: TGTGCCAGCAGTGAAGACAGGGGCACTGAAGCTTTCTTT

D gene: .
clone size: .
J gene: TRBJ2-7
V gene: TRBV18
CDR3 protein: CASSPDDSNEQYF
CDR3 DNA: TGTGCCAGCTCACCAGACGACAGCAACGAGCAGTACTTC

D gene: .
clone size: few
J gene: TRBJ2-3
V gene: TRBV4-1
CDR3 protein: CASSRTIDTQYF
CDR3 DNA: TGCGCCAGCAGCCGAACTATAGATACGCAGTATTTT

D gene: TRBD2
clone size: once
J gene: TRBJ2-2
V gene: TRBV5-4
CDR3 protein: CASSPATSGGARELFF
CDR3 DNA: TGTGCCAGCAGCCCCGCGACTAGCGGGGGGGCGCGGGAGCTGTTTTTT

D gene: TRBD1
clone size: .
J gene: TRBJ1-1
V gene: TRBV29-1
CDR3 protein: CRVERGQGMNTEAFF
CDR3 DNA: TGCCGCGTTGAGAGAGGACAGGGTATGAACACTGAAGCTTTCTTT

D gene: .
clone size: .
J gene: TRBJ1-1
V gene: TRBV30
CDR3 protein: CAWSASVKNTEAFF
CDR3 DNA: TGTGCCTGGAGTGCCAGCGTAAAGAACACTGAAGCTTTCTTT

D gene: TRBD2
clone size: .
J gene: TRBJ2-7
V gene: TRBV27
CDR3 protein: CASSPAGGRVSYEQYF
CDR3 DNA: TGTGCCAGCTCCCCGGCGGGGGGAAGGGTTTCCTACGAGCAGTACTTC

D gene: .
clone size: .
J gene: TRBJ2-5
V gene: TRBV27
CDR3 protein: CASSSAVGIETQYF
CDR3 DNA: TGTGCCAGCAGTTCAGCGGTAGGGATAGAGACCCAGTACTTC

D gene: .
clone size: .
J gene: TRBJ1-6
V gene: TRBV5-6
CDR3 protein: CASSSQGLYNSPLHF
CDR3 DNA: TGTGCCAGCAGCTCGCAGGGGCTCTATAATTCACCCCTCCACTTT

D gene: .
clone size: .
J gene: TRBJ1-1
V gene: TRBV12-5
CDR3 protein: CASGFIGTKAFF
CDR3 DNA: TGTGCTAGTGGTTTTATCGGGACTAAAGCTTTCTTT

D gene: TRBD2
clone size: .
J gene: TRBJ2-7
V gene: TRBV9
CDR3 protein: CASSVATSGSEQYF
CDR3 DNA: TGTGCCAGCAGCGTAGCTACTAGCGGGAGCGAGCAGTACTTT

D gene: TRBD1
clone size: .
J gene: TRBJ1-1
V gene: TRBV4-3
CDR3 protein: CASSRGQWNTEAFF
CDR3 DNA: TGCGCCAGCAGCCGGGGACAGTGGAACACTGAAGCTTTCTTT

D gene: TRBD1
clone size: .
J gene: TRBJ2-7
V gene: TRBV5-5
CDR3 protein: CASSWTGSYEQYF
CDR3 DNA: TGTGCCAGCAGCTGGACAGGGAGTTACGAGCAGTACTTC

D gene: TRBD1
clone size: .
J gene: TRBJ1-2
V gene: TRBV7-8
CDR3 protein: CASSQDRGHGYTF
CDR3 DNA: TGTGCCAGCAGCCAAGACAGGGGGCACGGCTACACCTTC

D gene: .
clone size: .
J gene: TRBJ1-6
V gene: TRBV5-1
CDR3 protein: CASSLEARSPLHF
CDR3 DNA: TGCGCCAGCAGCTTGGAGGCTAGGTCACCCCTCCACTTT

D gene: TRBD1
clone size: .
J gene: TRBJ2-7
V gene: TRBV27
CDR3 protein: CASSLRTGGFYEQYF
CDR3 DNA: TGTGCCAGCAGTTTACGGACAGGGGGCTTCTACGAGCAGTACTTC

D gene: .
clone size: .
J gene: TRBJ1-3
V gene: TRBV9
CDR3 protein: CASSGGGVGTIYF
CDR3 DNA: TGTGCCAGCAGCGGGGGGGGAGTGGGCACCATATATTTT

D gene: TRBD1
clone size: .
J gene: TRBJ1-2
V gene: TRBV19
CDR3 protein: CASSTQDRVDYGYTF
CDR3 DNA: TGTGCCAGTAGTACTCAGGACAGGGTGGACTATGGCTACACCTTC

D gene: TRBD1
clone size: .
J gene: TRBJ2-4
V gene: TRBV13
CDR3 protein: CASSRRLDRDENIQYF
CDR3 DNA: TGTGCCAGCAGCCGGAGACTGGACAGGGACGAAAACATTCAGTACTTC

D gene: TRBD2
clone size: .
J gene: TRBJ2-3
V gene: TRBV28
CDR3 protein: CASRSGGRPDTQYF
CDR3 DNA: TGTGCCAGCAGATCGGGAGGACGGCCAGATACGCAGTATTTT

D gene: .
clone size: .
J gene: TRBJ2-1
V gene: TRBV15
CDR3 protein: CATSRDRGGGLPWGYNEQFF
CDR3 DNA: TGTGCCACCAGCAGAGATAGGGGCGGCGGCTTACCTTGGGGATACAATGAGCAGTTCTTC

D gene: TRBD1
clone size: .
J gene: TRBJ2-3
V gene: TRBV19
CDR3 protein: CASSIRVGQGATDTQYF
CDR3 DNA: TGTGCCAGTAGTATTAGAGTCGGGCAGGGGGCCACAGATACGCAGTATTTT

D gene: TRBD2
clone size: .
J gene: TRBJ2-1
V gene: TRBV6-4
CDR3 protein: CASSDSVAGGPSNEQFF
CDR3 DNA: TGTGCCAGCAGTGACTCGGTTGCGGGAGGGCCATCCAATGAGCAGTTCTTC

D gene: TRBD1
clone size: once
J gene: TRBJ2-5
V gene: TRBV4-1
CDR3 protein: CASSRGLVETQYF
CDR3 DNA: TGCGCCAGCTCCAGGGGGCTCGTAGAGACCCAGTACTTC

D gene: .
clone size: .
J gene: TRBJ2-2
V gene: TRBV27
CDR3 protein: CASSLAIDPVGELFF
CDR3 DNA: TGTGCCAGCAGTTTAGCGATAGATCCGGTCGGGGAGCTGTTTTTT

D gene: .
clone size: .
J gene: TRBJ2-4
V gene: TRBV9
CDR3 protein: CASSSLGGNIQYF
CDR3 DNA: TGTGCCAGCAGCTCACTTGGGGGGAACATTCAGTACTTC

D gene: .
clone size: .
J gene: TRBJ2-7
V gene: TRBV27
CDR3 protein: CASGRYEQYF
CDR3 DNA: TGTGCCAGCGGCCGCTACGAGCAGTACTTC

D gene: TRBD1
clone size: .
J gene: TRBJ2-5
V gene: TRBV7-6
CDR3 protein: CASSRTGGGETQYF
CDR3 DNA: TGTGCCAGCAGCCGGACAGGGGGCGGAGAGACCCAGTACTTC

D gene: .
clone size: .
J gene: TRBJ1-2
V gene: TRBV4-1
CDR3 protein: CASSPQEGATYYGYTF
CDR3 DNA: TGCGCCAGCAGCCCACAAGAGGGAGCAACCTACTATGGCTACACCTTC

D gene: TRBD1
clone size: .
J gene: TRBJ1-1
V gene: TRBV5-4
CDR3 protein: CASSLGQGLNTEAFF
CDR3 DNA: TGTGCCAGCAGCCTGGGACAGGGACTTAACACTGAAGCTTTCTTT

D gene: TRBD1
clone size: .
J gene: TRBJ1-5
V gene: TRBV7-8
CDR3 protein: CASSLGFLRTGLNQPQHF
CDR3 DNA: TGTGCCAGCAGCTTAGGATTTTTGAGGACAGGGCTCAATCAGCCCCAGCATTTT

D gene: .
clone size: .
J gene: TRBJ1-2
V gene: TRBV7-2
CDR3 protein: CASSSGGSYGYTF
CDR3 DNA: TGTGCCAGCAGCTCCGGGGGTAGCTATGGCTACACCTTC

D gene: TRBD2
clone size: .
J gene: TRBJ2-1
V gene: TRBV7-3
CDR3 protein: CASSLLGGSPYNEQFF
CDR3 DNA: TGTGCCAGCAGCTTACTTGGCGGGAGCCCCTACAATGAGCAGTTCTTC

D gene: TRBD2
clone size: .
J gene: TRBJ2-3
V gene: TRBV30
CDR3 protein: CAWSVVAGNTDTQYF
CDR3 DNA: TGTGCCTGGAGTGTCGTAGCGGGGAATACAGATACGCAGTATTTT

D gene: .
clone size: .
J gene: TRBJ1-4
V gene: TRBV27
CDR3 protein: CASSPNRVLVEKLFF
CDR3 DNA: TGTGCCAGCAGTCCAAACAGGGTCTTAGTTGAAAAGCTGTTTTTT

D gene: .
clone size: .
J gene: TRBJ1-5
V gene: TRBV5-6
CDR3 protein: CASSLAGDQPQHF
CDR3 DNA: TGTGCCAGCAGCTTGGCGGGAGATCAGCCCCAGCATTTT

D gene: .
clone size: .
J gene: TRBJ1-4
V gene: TRBV6-5
CDR3 protein: CASRQGMANEKLFF
CDR3 DNA: TGTGCCAGCAGGCAGGGGATGGCTAATGAAAAACTGTTTTTT

D gene: TRBD2
clone size: once
J gene: TRBJ2-2
V gene: TRBV7-3
CDR3 protein: CASSLSGGITGELFF
CDR3 DNA: TGTGCCAGCAGCTTAAGCGGGGGGATAACCGGGGAGCTGTTTTTT

D gene: TRBD1
clone size: once
J gene: TRBJ1-1
V gene: TRBV9
CDR3 protein: CASSAGTGVTEAFF
CDR3 DNA: TGTGCCAGCAGCGCCGGGACAGGGGTCACTGAAGCTTTCTTT

D gene: TRBD1
clone size: once
J gene: TRBJ1-1
V gene: TRBV9
CDR3 protein: CASSVGDRVNEAFF
CDR3 DNA: TGTGCCAGCAGCGTAGGGGACAGGGTGAATGAAGCTTTCTTT

D gene: .
clone size: .
J gene: TRBJ2-7
V gene: TRBV11-2
CDR3 protein: CASSGTRAYEQYF
CDR3 DNA: TGTGCCAGCAGCGGGACTCGGGCCTACGAGCAGTACTTC

D gene: TRBD1
clone size: .
J gene: TRBJ2-5
V gene: TRBV5-1
CDR3 protein: CASSFPGQQETQYF
CDR3 DNA: TGCGCCAGCAGCTTCCCGGGACAGCAAGAGACCCAGTACTTC

D gene: TRBD1
clone size: few
J gene: TRBJ2-1
V gene: TRBV7-2
CDR3 protein: CASSSAIRDRGTFF
CDR3 DNA: TGTGCCAGCAGCTCAGCCATTAGGGACAGGGGAACGTTCTTC

D gene: TRBD1
clone size: few
J gene: TRBJ2-7
V gene: TRBV5-1
CDR3 protein: CASSRLQGGSYEQYF
CDR3 DNA: TGCGCCAGCAGCAGACTACAGGGGGGCTCCTACGAGCAGTACTTC

D gene: TRBD2
clone size: .
J gene: TRBJ2-1
V gene: TRBV5-1
CDR3 protein: CASEAGDQYNEQFF
CDR3 DNA: TGCGCCAGCGAAGCGGGAGACCAATACAATGAGCAGTTCTTC